A single sample is the source of the 17 T cell receptor beta chains below, sequenced in a study of blood T cell repertoires in COVID-19. Profiled with immunoSEQ multiplex PCR; TCRdb holds only in-frame clones, not every one. The top ten hold approximately 4.9% of the sample, which has around 150,000 clones, approximately 90% seen once. Sequenced input: peripheral blood. The origin of the receptors is a man aged 25-45 years with COVID-19, enrolled during active disease.

The V gene is TRBV9, the J gene TRBJ2-5; 7 bases align to TRBD1. V was clipped by 5 bases and J by 3 bases; unmatched bases: 7. CDR1 and CDR2 (germline): SGDLS, YYNGEE. There are 14 residues in the CDR3. For the CDR3, the DNA is TGTGCCAGCAGTCTTCGGGACAGAGAAGAGACCCAGTACTTC. Translating gives CASSLRDREETQYF.

The J gene is TRBJ2-2, the V gene TRBV5-4; 13 bases align to TRBD2. Per germline, CDR1 SGHNT and CDR2 YYREEE (reference sequence). V shed 4 bases and J 2 bases; nucleotides not matched to a gene: 5. This CDR3 is 17 amino acids long. This CDR3 is CASSPGLAGVNTGELFF. The CDR3 DNA reads as TGTGCCAGCAGCCCTGGACTAGCGGGGGTTAACACCGGGGAGCTGTTTTTT. The complete variable domain, with remaining parts taken from reference TRBV5-4 and TRBJ2-2, reads ETGVTQSPTHLIKTRGQQVTLRCSSQSGHNTVSWYQQALGQGPQFIFQYYREEENGRGNFPPRFSGLQFPNYSSELNVNALELDDSALYLCASSPGLAGVNTGELFFGEGSRLTVL.

V is TRBV3-1 (or the pseudogene TRBV3-2) and J is TRBJ2-7; no definite D call. The CDR3 is made up of 16 amino acids. Trimming left V 0 bases short and J 2 bases short, with 14 bases between. Germline CDR1 reads LGHDT; CDR2 reads YNNKEL (reference sequence). The CDR3: CASSQDSAGLTYEQYF. The CDR3 nucleotides are TGTGCCAGCAGCCAAGATTCTGCAGGATTAACCTACGAGCAGTACTTC.

This chain joins TRBV11-3 and TRBJ2-5; D gene uncertain. This CDR3 region has 12 residues. Germline CDR1 SGHNT, CDR2 YENEEA. V dropped 0 bases and J dropped 5 bases, with 4 bases sitting between them. CDR3 sequence: CASSLEAETQYF. CDR3 nucleotides: TGTGCCAGCAGCTTAGAAGCGGAGACCCAGTACTTC.

A few counts support this clone. The chain employs TRBV18 and TRBJ2-7, with 10 bases matching TRBD1. This CDR3 comprises 13 residues. Germline CDR1 reads KGHSH; CDR2 reads LQKENI. V shed 3 bases and J 7 bases; nucleotides not matched to a gene: 3. CDR3 region: CASSPSDRGEQYF. CDR3 nucleotides: TGTGCCAGCTCACCTTCGGACAGGGGGGAGCAGTACTTC.

This rearrangement joins TRBV7-9 to TRBJ2-3, with D hard to call. Germline V gene data show CDR1 as SEHNR and CDR2 as FQNEAQ (reference sequence). Trimming took off 5 bases at V and 1 base at J, with 10 bases between the two ends. The CDR3 totals 14 residues. The CDR3: CASSPVQGTDTQYF. The CDR3 bases are TGTGCCAGCAGCCCGGTTCAGGGCACAGATACGCAGTATTTT.

V usage is TRBV6-2 or TRBV6-3 and J usage is TRBJ2-7, with 8 bases lining up with TRBD1. V gave up 6 bases and J gave up 4 bases; unmatched junction bases: 11. This CDR3 is built from 15 residues. Germline lookup yields CDR1 MNHEY and CDR2 SVGEGT. The CDR3 nucleotides are TGTGCCAGCAGCCACGGACAGGGACTTATTTACGAGCAGTACTTC. This sequence encodes CASSHGQGLIYEQYF.

This chain connects TRBV19 to TRBJ1-5; 10 bases are shared with TRBD1. The trim removed 8 bases at V and 7 bases at J, leaving 20 bases unmatched. Germline V CDR1 and CDR2: LNHDA, SQIVND (reference sequence). The CDR3 is made up of 18 amino acids. The CDR3 loop is CASALKSPGQGRVQPQHF. The CDR3 DNA sequence: TGTGCCAGTGCACTTAAATCTCCGGGACAGGGGAGGGTCCAGCCCCAGCATTTT.

The genes are TRBV3-1 (or the pseudogene TRBV3-2) and TRBJ2-2; D gene uncertain. The CDR3 loop spans 13 amino acids. The germline V and J ends were trimmed by 2 bases and 2 bases, with 3 bases remaining between them. Germline lookup yields CDR1 LGHDT and CDR2 YNNKEL (reference sequence). CDR3 amino acids: CASSQLNTGELFF. CDR3 nucleotide sequence: TGTGCCAGCAGCCAACTAAACACCGGGGAGCTGTTTTTT.

DNA for the CDR3: TGTGCCAGCAGCGTATTCCCGGGATCTGGGACAGGAGATAATGAAAAACTGTTTTTT. The encoded protein is CASSVFPGSGTGDNEKLFF. The V and J genes are TRBV9 and TRBJ1-4; TRBD1 agrees at 8 bases. The CDR3 is 19 residues long. V shed 1 base, J shed 4 bases, and the junction held 15 bases outside the gene matches. CDR1 is SGDLS and CDR2 is YYNGEE in the germline V gene.

The CDR3 DNA reads TGTGCCAGCACCGGACAGGGAGGCACTGAAGCTTTCTTT. Residues: CASTGQGGTEAFF. V gene TRBV2 combines with J gene TRBJ1-1; TRBD1 agrees at 8 bases. This CDR3 has 13 amino acids. V shed 7 bases and J 4 bases; nucleotides not matched to a gene: 5. Per the germline V gene, CDR1 is SNHLY and CDR2 is FYNNEI.

This clone was detected once. The chain has TRBV3-1 (or the pseudogene TRBV3-2) and TRBJ2-3, with TRBD2 identical over 10 bases. Germline trimming cut 4 bases from V and 3 bases from J; bases unmatched to any gene: 7. Germline values: CDR1 LGHDT, CDR2 YNNKEL (reference sequence). CDR3 length: 16 amino acids. DNA for the CDR3: TGTGCCAGCAGCCCTTACAATAGCGGGAGGACAGATACGCAGTATTTT. This gives the protein CASSPYNSGRTDTQYF.

This rearrangement joins TRBV6-2 or TRBV6-3 to TRBJ2-4; no reliable D call. V lost 5 bases and J lost 5, with 22 bases in between. Germline V lookup: CDR1 MNHEY, CDR2 SVGEGT. The CDR3 is made up of 17 amino acids. CDR3 nucleotide sequence: TGTGCCAGCAGTCGCCGCCCCCCCGTATCTCCAGAAAACATTCAGTACTTC. Translation: CASSRRPPVSPENIQYF.

The rearrangement uses TRBV28 and TRBJ1-1, with a tentative D call TRBD1 (5 bases). Trimming shortened V by 1 base and J by 5 bases, and 20 bases separated the two germline ends. The CDR3 sequence is 17 residues long. From germline, CDR1 is MDHEN and CDR2 SYDVKM. CDR3 DNA: TGTGCCAGCAGTTTATTGAGTTGGGGGGGTTTGGGAACTGAAGCTTTCTTT. It encodes CASSLLSWGGLGTEAFF.

The chain joins TRBV6-5 to TRBJ2-7; maybe TRBD1 (6 bases). The CDR3 sequence is 12 residues long. V was shortened by 6 bases and J by 4 bases, with 10 bases between the two germline ends. From germline, CDR1 is MNHEY and CDR2 SVGAGI. CDR3 coding DNA: TGTGCCAGCAGAGGGACACTTTACGAGCAGTACTTC. Its protein product is CASRGTLYEQYF.

This chain links TRBV7-9 with TRBJ2-2; D unclear. The length of the CDR3 is 12 residues. Germline V lookup: CDR1 SEHNR, CDR2 FQNEAQ (reference sequence). V lost 8 bases and J lost 6, with 10 bases in between. The CDR3 coding sequence is TGTGCCAGCTTTCGGAGTCCCGGGGAGCTGTTTTTT. This encodes CASFRSPGELFF.

The V and J genes are TRBV9 and TRBJ2-1; a possible D gene is TRBD2 (6 bases). This CDR3 is 16 amino acids long. Trimming removed 0 bases from V and 3 bases from J, with 13 bases in between. In germline, CDR1 is SGDLS, CDR2 YYNGEE. The CDR3 here is CASSVERESVYNEQFF. The DNA for the CDR3 is TGTGCCAGCAGCGTAGAACGGGAGAGCGTCTACAATGAGCAGTTCTTC. The full variable domain, in which reference TRBV9 and TRBJ2-1 provide the parts outside the CDR3, is DSGVTQTPKHLITATGQRVTLRCSPRSGDLSVYWYQQSLDQGLQFLIQYYNGEERAKGNILERFSAQQFPDLHSELNLSSLELGDSALYFCASSVERESVYNEQFFGPGTRLTVL.